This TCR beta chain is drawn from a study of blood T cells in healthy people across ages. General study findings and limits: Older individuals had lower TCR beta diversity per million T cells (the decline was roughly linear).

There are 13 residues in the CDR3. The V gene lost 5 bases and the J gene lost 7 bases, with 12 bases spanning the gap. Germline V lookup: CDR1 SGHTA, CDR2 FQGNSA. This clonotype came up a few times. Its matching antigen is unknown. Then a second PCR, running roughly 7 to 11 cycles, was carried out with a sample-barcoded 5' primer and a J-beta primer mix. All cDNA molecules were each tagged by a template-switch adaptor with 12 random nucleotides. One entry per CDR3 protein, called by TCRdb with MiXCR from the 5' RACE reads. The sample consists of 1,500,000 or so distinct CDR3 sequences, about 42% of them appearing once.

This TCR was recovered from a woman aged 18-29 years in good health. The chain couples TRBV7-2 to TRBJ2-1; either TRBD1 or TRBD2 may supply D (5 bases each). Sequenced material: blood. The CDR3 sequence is CASSGGILNEQFF. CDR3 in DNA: TGTGCCAGCAGCGGGGGAATTTTAAATGAGCAGTTCTTC.